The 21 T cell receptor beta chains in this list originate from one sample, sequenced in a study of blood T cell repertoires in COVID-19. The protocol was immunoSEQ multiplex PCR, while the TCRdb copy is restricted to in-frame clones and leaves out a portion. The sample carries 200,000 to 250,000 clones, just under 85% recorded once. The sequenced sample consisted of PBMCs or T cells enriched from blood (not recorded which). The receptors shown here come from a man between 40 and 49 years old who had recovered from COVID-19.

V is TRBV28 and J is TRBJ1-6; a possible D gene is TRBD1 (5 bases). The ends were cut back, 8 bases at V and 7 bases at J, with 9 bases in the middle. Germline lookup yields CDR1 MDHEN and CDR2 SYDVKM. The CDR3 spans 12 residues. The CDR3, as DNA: TGTGCCAGCGGCGGACACAATTCACCCCTCCACTTT. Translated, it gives CASGGHNSPLHF. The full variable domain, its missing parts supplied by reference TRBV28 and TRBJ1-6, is DVKVTQSSRYLVKRTGEKVFLECVQDMDHENMFWYRQDPGLGLRLIYFSYDVKMKEKGDIPEGYSVSREKKERFSLILESASTNQTSMYLCASGGHNSPLHFGNGTRLTVT.

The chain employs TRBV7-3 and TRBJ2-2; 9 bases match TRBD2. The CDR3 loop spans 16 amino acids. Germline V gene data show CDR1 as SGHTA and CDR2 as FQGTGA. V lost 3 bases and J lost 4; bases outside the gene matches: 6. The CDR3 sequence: CASSFRGGGGTGELFF. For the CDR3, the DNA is TGTGCCAGCAGCTTCCGCGGGGGGGGAGGCACCGGGGAGCTGTTTTTT.

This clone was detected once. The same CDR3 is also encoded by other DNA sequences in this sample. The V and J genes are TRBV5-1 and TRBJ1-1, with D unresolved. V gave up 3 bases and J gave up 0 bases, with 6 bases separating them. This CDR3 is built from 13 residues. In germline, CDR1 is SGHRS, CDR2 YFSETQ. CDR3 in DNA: TGCGCCAGCAGCTCATACATGAACACTGAAGCTTTCTTT. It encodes CASSSYMNTEAFF.

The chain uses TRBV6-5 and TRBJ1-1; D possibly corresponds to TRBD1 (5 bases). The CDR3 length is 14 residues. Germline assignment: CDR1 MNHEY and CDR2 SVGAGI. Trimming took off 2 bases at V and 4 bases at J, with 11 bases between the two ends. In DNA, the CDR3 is TGTGCCAGCAGTTACGGCCGCGGGGGCACTGAAGCTTTCTTT. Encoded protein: CASSYGRGGTEAFF.

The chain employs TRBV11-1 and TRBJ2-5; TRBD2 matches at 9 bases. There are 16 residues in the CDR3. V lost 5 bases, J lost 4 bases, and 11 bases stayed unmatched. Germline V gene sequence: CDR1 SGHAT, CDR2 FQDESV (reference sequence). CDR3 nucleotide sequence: TGTGCCAGCAGCCTTAGGACTAGCGTGGTTAGAGAGACCCAGTACTTC. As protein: CASSLRTSVVRETQYF. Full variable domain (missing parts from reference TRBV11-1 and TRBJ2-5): EAEVAQSPRYKITEKSQAVAFWCDPISGHATLYWYRQILGQGPELLVQFQDESVVDDSQLPKDRFSAERLKGVDSTLKIQPAELGDSAMYLCASSLRTSVVRETQYFGPGTRLLVL.

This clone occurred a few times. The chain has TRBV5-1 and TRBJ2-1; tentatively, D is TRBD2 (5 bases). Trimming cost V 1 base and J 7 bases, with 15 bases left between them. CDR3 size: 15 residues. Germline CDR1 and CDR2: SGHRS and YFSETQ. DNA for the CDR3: TGCGCCAGCAGCTTGTCGTGGGAGTCGGTGAATGAGCAGTTCTTC. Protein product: CASSLSWESVNEQFF.

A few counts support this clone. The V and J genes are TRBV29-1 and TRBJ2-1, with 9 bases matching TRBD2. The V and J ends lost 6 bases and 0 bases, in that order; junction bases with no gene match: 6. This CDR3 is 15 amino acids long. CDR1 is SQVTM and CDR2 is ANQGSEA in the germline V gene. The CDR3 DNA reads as TGCAGCGTCCGCGGGGGGGAAAGCTCCTACAATGAGCAGTTCTTC. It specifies CSVRGGESSYNEQFF.

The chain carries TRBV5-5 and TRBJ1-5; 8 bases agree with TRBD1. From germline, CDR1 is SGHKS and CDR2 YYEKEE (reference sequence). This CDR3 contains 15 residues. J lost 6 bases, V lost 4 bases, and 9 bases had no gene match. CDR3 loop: CASSPGQGGTQPQHF. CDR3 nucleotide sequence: TGTGCCAGCAGCCCAGGACAGGGTGGGACTCAGCCCCAGCATTTT.

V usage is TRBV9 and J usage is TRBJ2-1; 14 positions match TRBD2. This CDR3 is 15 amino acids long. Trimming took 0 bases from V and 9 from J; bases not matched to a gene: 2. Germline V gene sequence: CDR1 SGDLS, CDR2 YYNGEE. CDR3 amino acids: CASSVVGLAGAEQFF. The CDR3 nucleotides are TGTGCCAGCAGCGTAGTGGGACTAGCGGGGGCTGAGCAGTTCTTC.

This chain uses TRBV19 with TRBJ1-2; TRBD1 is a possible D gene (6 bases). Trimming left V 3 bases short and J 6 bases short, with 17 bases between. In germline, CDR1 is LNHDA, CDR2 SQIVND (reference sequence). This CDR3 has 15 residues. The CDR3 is CASSIGSGADDGYTF. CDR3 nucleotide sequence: TGTGCCAGTAGTATTGGTTCAGGGGCGGACGATGGCTACACCTTC.

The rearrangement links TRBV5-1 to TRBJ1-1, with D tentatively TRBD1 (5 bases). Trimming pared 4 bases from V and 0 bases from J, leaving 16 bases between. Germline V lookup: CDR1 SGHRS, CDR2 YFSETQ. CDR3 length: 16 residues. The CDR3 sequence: CASSPRRGTLNTEAFF. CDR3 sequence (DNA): TGCGCCAGCAGCCCGAGAAGGGGCACACTGAACACTGAAGCTTTCTTT. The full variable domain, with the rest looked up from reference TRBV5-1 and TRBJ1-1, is KAGVTQTPRYLIKTRGQQVTLSCSPISGHRSVSWYQQTPGQGLQFLFEYFSETQRNKGNFPGRFSGRQFSNSRSEMNVSTLELGDSALYLCASSPRRGTLNTEAFFGQGTRLTVV.

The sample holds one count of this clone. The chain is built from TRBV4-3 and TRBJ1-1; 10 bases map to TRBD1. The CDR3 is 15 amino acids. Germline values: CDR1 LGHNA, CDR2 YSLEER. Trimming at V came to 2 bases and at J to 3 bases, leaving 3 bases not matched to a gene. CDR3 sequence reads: CASSQRTGGDTEAFF. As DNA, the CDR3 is TGCGCCAGCAGCCAAAGGACAGGGGGGGACACTGAAGCTTTCTTT.

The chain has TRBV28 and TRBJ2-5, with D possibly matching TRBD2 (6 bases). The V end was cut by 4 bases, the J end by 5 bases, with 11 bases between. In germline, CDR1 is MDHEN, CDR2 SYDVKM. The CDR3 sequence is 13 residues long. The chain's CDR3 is CASSSGTWETQYF. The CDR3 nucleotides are TGTGCCAGCAGTTCCGGGACTTGGGAGACCCAGTACTTC. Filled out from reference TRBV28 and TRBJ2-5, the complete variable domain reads DVKVTQSSRYLVKRTGEKVFLECVQDMDHENMFWYRQDPGLGLRLIYFSYDVKMKEKGDIPEGYSVSREKKERFSLILESASTNQTSMYLCASSSGTWETQYFGPGTRLLVL.

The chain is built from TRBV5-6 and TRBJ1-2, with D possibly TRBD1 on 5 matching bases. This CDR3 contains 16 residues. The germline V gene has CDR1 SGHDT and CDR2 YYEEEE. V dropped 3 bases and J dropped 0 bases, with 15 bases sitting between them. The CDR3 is CASSSPALGANYGYTF. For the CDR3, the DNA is TGTGCCAGCAGCTCCCCAGCCTTAGGGGCTAACTATGGCTACACCTTC.

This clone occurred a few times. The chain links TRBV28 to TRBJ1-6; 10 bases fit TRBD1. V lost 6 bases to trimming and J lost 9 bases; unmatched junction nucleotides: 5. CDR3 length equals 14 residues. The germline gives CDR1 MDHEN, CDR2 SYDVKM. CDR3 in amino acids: CASSPTGGFSPLHF. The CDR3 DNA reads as TGTGCCAGCAGCCCGACAGGGGGCTTTTCACCCCTCCACTTT.

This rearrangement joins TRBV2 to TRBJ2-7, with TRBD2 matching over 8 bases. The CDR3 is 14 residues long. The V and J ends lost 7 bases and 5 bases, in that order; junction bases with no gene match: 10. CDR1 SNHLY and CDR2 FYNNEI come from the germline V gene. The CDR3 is CASNQRTSNHEQYF. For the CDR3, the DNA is TGTGCCAGCAACCAGAGGACTAGCAACCACGAGCAGTACTTC.

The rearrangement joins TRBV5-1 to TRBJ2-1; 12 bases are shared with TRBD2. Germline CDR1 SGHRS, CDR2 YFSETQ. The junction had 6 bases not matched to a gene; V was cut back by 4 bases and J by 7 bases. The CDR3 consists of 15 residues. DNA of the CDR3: TGCGCCAGCAGCCCACCTAGCGGGAGGGTAAATGAGCAGTTCTTC. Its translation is CASSPPSGRVNEQFF.

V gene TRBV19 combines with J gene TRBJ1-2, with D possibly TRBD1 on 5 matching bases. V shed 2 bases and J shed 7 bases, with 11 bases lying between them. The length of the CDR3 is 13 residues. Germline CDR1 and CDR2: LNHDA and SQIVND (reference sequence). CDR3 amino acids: CASSIRQQGGYTF. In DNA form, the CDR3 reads TGTGCCAGTAGTATAAGACAGCAGGGTGGCTACACCTTC.

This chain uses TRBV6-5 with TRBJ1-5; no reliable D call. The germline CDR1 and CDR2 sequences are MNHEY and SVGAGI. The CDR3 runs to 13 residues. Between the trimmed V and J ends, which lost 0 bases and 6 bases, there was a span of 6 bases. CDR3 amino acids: CASSYSSVQPQHF. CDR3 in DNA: TGTGCCAGCAGTTACTCGTCGGTTCAGCCCCAGCATTTT.

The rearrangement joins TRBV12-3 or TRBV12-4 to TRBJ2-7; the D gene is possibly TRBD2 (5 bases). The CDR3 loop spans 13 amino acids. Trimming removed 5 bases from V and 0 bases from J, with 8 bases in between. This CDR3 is CASSPGLSYEQYF. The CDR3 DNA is TGTGCCAGCAGTCCAGGACTCTCCTACGAGCAGTACTTC.

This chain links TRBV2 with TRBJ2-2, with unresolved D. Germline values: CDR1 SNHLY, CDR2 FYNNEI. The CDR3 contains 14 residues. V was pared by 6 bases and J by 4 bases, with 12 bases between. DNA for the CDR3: TGTGCCAGCAGGGGCAACCTGTTCACCGGGGAGCTGTTTTTT. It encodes CASRGNLFTGELFF.